A selection of T cell receptor beta chains follows, all from one sample in a study of T cell responses to AZD1222 COVID-19 vaccine. Repertoires were generated with immunoSEQ multiplex PCR, while TCRdb's copy carries only in-frame clones and drops some. The table has approximately 80,000 clones, more than 80% seen once. Sequencing was performed on peripheral blood, taken on day 0 of AZD1222 vaccination. The receptors were sampled from an adult in good health. The CDR3 runs from the conserved cysteine through the conserved F or W. A D gene is named only where the DNA matches it firmly. A row's size may be missing; if present it is once, few, many or a size class.

-	TRBJ1-5	-	TRBV2	CASRGGFNQPQHF	TGTGCCAGCAGGGGGGGTTTCAATCAGCCCCAGCATTTT
TRBD1	TRBJ1-3	-	TRBV14	CASSPTGTGTGNTIYF	TGTGCCAGCAGCCCGACCGGGACAGGGACTGGAAACACCATATATTTT
TRBD1	TRBJ2-7	-	TRBV7-6	CASSQQGVASEQYF	TGTGCCAGCAGCCAACAGGGGGTTGCGAGCGAGCAGTACTTC
TRBD1	TRBJ1-1	-	TRBV4-2	CASSQGAGGRTEAFF	TGTGCCAGCAGCCAAGGGGCAGGGGGCAGGACTGAAGCTTTCTTT
-	TRBJ1-1	-	TRBV28	CASSLEQGNTEAFF	TGTGCCAGCAGTTTAGAACAGGGCAACACTGAAGCTTTCTTT
-	TRBJ2-7	-	TRBV7-2	CASSLGPSLLSYEQYF	TGTGCCAGCAGCTTAGGTCCTAGTCTATTATCCTACGAGCAGTACTTC
-	TRBJ2-7	-	TRBV5-1	CASRPQGTYEQYF	TGCGCCAGCAGGCCCCAGGGAACCTACGAGCAGTACTTC
TRBD2	TRBJ2-7	-	TRBV6-2/TRBV6-3	CASSSRGLTGVDEQYF	TGTGCCAGCAGTTCAAGGGGACTAACTGGGGTAGACGAGCAGTACTTC
-	TRBJ1-1	-	TRBV27	CASSLSLKGNTEAFF	TGTGCCAGCAGTTTATCCCTGAAGGGGAACACTGAAGCTTTCTTT
-	TRBJ1-3	-	TRBV5-8	CASSLESGNTIYF	TGTGCCAGCAGCTTGGAGTCTGGAAACACCATATATTTT
TRBD1	TRBJ1-5	-	TRBV28	CASSFDRGHEPQHF	TGTGCCAGCAGTTTCGACAGGGGGCATGAGCCCCAGCATTTT
-	TRBJ2-2	few	TRBV7-2	CASSLGYGRELFF	TGTGCCAGCAGCTTAGGGTACGGCCGGGAGCTGTTTTTT
-	TRBJ2-7	once	TRBV28	CASSLSSTGVNEQYF	TGTGCCAGCAGTTTATCCTCGACCGGGGTTAACGAGCAGTACTTC
TRBD2	TRBJ2-7	-	TRBV11-3	CASSLTSESYEQYF	TGTGCCAGCAGCTTAACTAGCGAATCCTACGAGCAGTACTTC
-	TRBJ2-2	once	TRBV3-1/TRBV3-2	CASTFGGTGELFF	TGTGCCAGCACCTTCGGAGGCACCGGGGAGCTGTTTTTT
-	TRBJ2-3	-	TRBV27	CASSRDIRDTQYF	TGTGCCAGCAGTCGAGACATTAGAGATACGCAGTATTTT
TRBD1	TRBJ1-4	-	TRBV7-9	CASSPGTGFNEKLFF	TGTGCCAGCAGCCCCGGGACAGGATTTAATGAAAAACTGTTTTTT
-	TRBJ2-3	-	TRBV9	CASCRDHYRDTQYF	TGTGCCAGCTGCCGGGATCATTACAGAGATACGCAGTATTTT
TRBD2	TRBJ2-1	-	TRBV5-1	CASSTSGGSYNEQFF	TGCGCCAGCAGCACCAGCGGGGGCTCCTACAATGAGCAGTTCTTC
TRBD1	TRBJ1-5	once	TRBV19	CASSMGTGVWSNQPQHF	TGTGCCAGTAGTATGGGGACAGGGGTATGGAGCAATCAGCCCCAGCATTTT
TRBD2	TRBJ2-7	-	TRBV7-9	CASNLGQLAGGSSYEQYF	TGTGCCAGCAACCTAGGTCAGTTAGCGGGAGGTTCCTCCTACGAGCAGTACTTC
-	TRBJ1-5	-	TRBV5-1	CASSLTGGNQPQHF	TGCGCCAGCAGCTTAACCGGGGGCAATCAGCCCCAGCATTTT
TRBD2	TRBJ2-1	-	TRBV6-5	CASAGRLATYNEQFF	TGTGCCAGCGCGGGGAGACTAGCGACCTACAATGAGCAGTTCTTC
-	TRBJ2-7	-	TRBV27	CASSLGTFGYEQYF	TGTGCCAGCAGTTTAGGGACATTTGGCTACGAGCAGTACTTC
-	TRBJ1-1	-	TRBV30	CAWTKGWNTEAFF	TGTGCCTGGACGAAAGGGTGGAACACTGAAGCTTTCTTT
-	TRBJ2-7	-	TRBV5-6	CASSGLAVAEQYF	TGTGCCAGTTCGGGGCTAGCTGTGGCCGAGCAGTACTTC
-	TRBJ2-1	-	TRBV19	CASSRDPSGSRANEQFF	TGTGCCAGTAGTAGGGACCCGAGCGGATCCAGGGCCAATGAGCAGTTCTTC
-	TRBJ2-5	-	TRBV30	CAASKAAVETQYF	TGTGCCGCGTCTAAAGCCGCTGTCGAGACCCAGTACTTC
-	TRBJ2-3	-	TRBV27	CASSKKRTDTQYF	TGTGCCAGCAGTAAAAAACGCACAGATACGCAGTATTTT
-	TRBJ2-1	-	TRBV5-4	CASSYSVNSYNEQFF	TGTGCCAGCAGCTACAGTGTGAACTCCTACAATGAGCAGTTCTTC
-	TRBJ1-1	-	TRBV4-1	CASSQDQGREAFF	TGCGCCAGCAGCCAGGATCAGGGACGCGAAGCTTTCTTT
-	TRBJ1-6	-	TRBV11-2	CASSLGGAGRYNSPLHF	TGTGCCAGCAGCTTAGGGGGTGCGGGGCGGTATAATTCACCCCTCCACTTT
-	TRBJ1-1	-	TRBV10-3	CAISERGPQRAEAFF	TGTGCCATCAGTGAGCGGGGCCCTCAAAGGGCGGAAGCTTTCTTT